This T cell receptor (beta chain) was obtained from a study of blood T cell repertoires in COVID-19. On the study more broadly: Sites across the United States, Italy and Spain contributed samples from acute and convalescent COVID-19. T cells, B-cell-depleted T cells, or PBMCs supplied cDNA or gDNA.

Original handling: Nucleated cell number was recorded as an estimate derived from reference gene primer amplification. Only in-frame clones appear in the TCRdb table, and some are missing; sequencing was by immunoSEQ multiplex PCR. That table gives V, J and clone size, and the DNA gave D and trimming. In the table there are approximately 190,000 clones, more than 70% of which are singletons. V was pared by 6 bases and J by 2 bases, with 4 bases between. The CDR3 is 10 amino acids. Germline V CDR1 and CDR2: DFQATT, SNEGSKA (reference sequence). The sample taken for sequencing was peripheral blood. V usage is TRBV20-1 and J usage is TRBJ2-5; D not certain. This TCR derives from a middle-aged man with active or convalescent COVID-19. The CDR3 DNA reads TGCAGTGCCCGGCAAGAGACCCAGTACTTC. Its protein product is CSARQETQYF.